Below are 30 T cell receptor beta chains sequenced from a single sample in a study of spatial heterogeneity in lung cancer. Time point of the sample: sample taken at primary tumor resection. Unsorted tumor, nontumor lung tissue or cryopreserved PBMC supplied the whole RNA. TCRdb fed the 5' RACE reads into MiXCR, producing one record per CDR3 protein. The table includes about 92,000 distinct CDR3 sequences, around 12% detected once. The specimen was PBMCs, collected at surgery. These receptors all come from a male donor with early-stage non-small cell lung cancer.

The rearrangement uses TRBV7-9 and TRBJ2-7, with TRBD1 matching over 12 bases. The CDR3 is 16 residues long. V gave up 1 base and J gave up 6 bases; unmatched junction bases: 7. Per the germline V gene, CDR1 is SEHNR and CDR2 is FQNEAQ (reference sequence). CDR3: CASSLVPGTGGLEQYF. CDR3 in DNA: TGTGCCAGCAGCTTAGTTCCCGGGACAGGGGGCCTCGAGCAGTACTTC.

This clonotype was recorded many times. The rearrangement uses TRBV30 and TRBJ2-7; 7 bases map to TRBD2. The V and J ends lost 0 bases and 7 bases, in that order; junction bases with no gene match: 9. This CDR3 comprises 14 residues. Germline V gene sequence: CDR1 GTSNPN, CDR2 SVGIG (reference sequence). CDR3 region: CAWSVIGGRKEQYF. The DNA for the CDR3 is TGTGCCTGGAGTGTCATTGGCGGGAGAAAGGAGCAGTACTTC.

The V call is TRBV7-2, the J call TRBJ2-1; D is possibly TRBD2 (6 bases). Per germline, CDR1 SGHTA and CDR2 FQGNSA. CDR3 length: 18 residues. V was trimmed by 5 bases and J by 1 base, leaving 21 bases between them. CDR3 DNA: TGTGCCAGCAGCCGAGAGGGACTTCTAGCGCCTTCCTACAATGAGCAGTTCTTC. Translated, it gives CASSREGLLAPSYNEQFF. Full variable domain (outside the CDR3, taken from reference TRBV7-2 and TRBJ2-1): GAGVSQSPSNKVTEKGKDVELRCDPISGHTALYWYRQSLGQGLEFLIYFQGNSAPDKSGLPSDRFSAERTGGSVSTLTIQRTQQEDSAVYLCASSREGLLAPSYNEQFFGPGTRLTVL.

This clonotype was counted ten times or more. This rearrangement joins TRBV7-8 to TRBJ1-5; 10 bases fit TRBD1. J lost 2 bases, V lost 4 bases, and 2 bases had no gene match. Germline CDR1 reads SGHVS; CDR2 reads FQNEAQ. This CDR3 region has 15 residues. In nucleotides, the CDR3 is TGTGCCAGCAGCTCAGGGACAGGGGGCAATCAGCCCCAGCATTTT. Its protein is CASSSGTGGNQPQHF.

This chain uses TRBV7-8 with TRBJ2-7; D gene uncertain. Per the germline V gene, CDR1 is SGHVS and CDR2 is FQNEAQ. Trimming removed 4 bases at V and 4 bases at J, with 8 bases between. The CDR3 runs to 12 residues. CDR3 nucleotides: TGTGCCAGCAGCTACAGACCGTACGAGCAGTACTTC. This sequence encodes CASSYRPYEQYF.

This clonotype showed up just a few times. The chain joins TRBV7-9 to TRBJ1-3; 7 nucleotides align to TRBD1. Germline lookup yields CDR1 SEHNR and CDR2 FQNEAQ (reference sequence). J was trimmed by 0 bases and V by 5 bases; bases with no gene match: 7. This CDR3 region has 16 residues. The DNA of the CDR3 is TGTGCCAGCAGCGGACACGGGACAGCCTCTGGAAACACCATATATTTT. Encoded protein: CASSGHGTASGNTIYF.

There are a few counts of this clonotype. The rearrangement joins TRBV7-2 to TRBJ2-3; D is unresolved. CDR1 is SGHTA, CDR2 FQGNSA, per germline. This CDR3 contains 15 residues. Trimming stripped 5 bases from V and 0 bases from J, with 12 bases between. CDR3 DNA: TGTGCCAGCAGCCGGCAGATATCTAGCACAGATACGCAGTATTTT. It specifies CASSRQISSTDTQYF.

The rearrangement uses TRBV7-2 and TRBJ1-1; D call uncertain. Germline V CDR1 and CDR2: SGHTA, FQGNSA. This CDR3 has 14 residues. With 4 bases removed from V and 6 bases from J, the gap between germline ends came to 15 bases. CDR3 sequence: CASSSPVGGSEAFF. The DNA for the CDR3 is TGTGCCAGCAGCTCCCCCGTGGGAGGGTCTGAAGCTTTCTTT.

CDR3 sequence: CASSPRDSLSSYEQYF. CDR3 DNA sequence: TGTGCCAGCAGCCCCCGGGACAGTCTTTCATCCTACGAGCAGTACTTC. The V call is TRBV11-2, the J call TRBJ2-7; 7 bases align to TRBD1. CDR1 is SGHAT, CDR2 FQNNGV, per germline. V trimming: 5 bases; J trimming: 1 base; junction bases outside the gene matches: 11. The CDR3 consists of 16 residues.

This clonotype was counted once. The chain uses TRBV29-1 and TRBJ2-1; D could derive from TRBD1 or TRBD2 (5 bases each). CDR3 length equals 14 residues. V was clipped by 7 bases and J by 0 bases, with 13 bases between them. Germline assignment: CDR1 SQVTM and CDR2 ANQGSEA. The CDR3 DNA follows: TGCAGCGCGCCCGGGACGAGCTCCTACAATGAGCAGTTCTTC. Its translation is CSAPGTSSYNEQFF.

V gene TRBV3-1 combines with J gene TRBJ2-7; D is perhaps TRBD1 or TRBD2 (5 bases each). This CDR3 region has 17 residues. CDR1 and CDR2 (germline): LGHDT, YNNKEL (reference sequence). V gave up 1 base and J gave up 1 base, with 17 bases separating them. The CDR3: CASSQGTLTVASYEQYF. CDR3 in DNA: TGTGCCAGCAGCCAAGGGACTTTGACAGTGGCGTCCTACGAGCAGTACTTC.

This clonotype was seen a few times. The gene calls are TRBV6-2 or TRBV6-3 and TRBJ2-1; D possibly corresponds to TRBD2 (6 bases). CDR1 and CDR2 (germline): MNHEY, SVGEGT. The ends were cut back, 5 bases at V and 6 bases at J, with 23 bases in the middle. The CDR3 totals 17 residues. CDR3 sequence (DNA): TGTGCCAGCAGTAGTCCCTCGACTAGTAGGGGTGGCAATGAGCAGTTCTTC. This encodes CASSSPSTSRGGNEQFF.

The chain is built from TRBV18 and TRBJ2-3; 10 bases agree with TRBD2. Germline values: CDR1 KGHSH, CDR2 LQKENI. The CDR3 covers 16 residues. V lost 3 bases and J lost 0; bases outside the gene matches: 3. The CDR3 loop reads CASSPGTSVSTDTQYF. For the CDR3, the DNA is TGTGCCAGCTCACCGGGGACTAGCGTCAGCACAGATACGCAGTATTTT.

The table lists this clonotype with a few counts. The genes are TRBV6-5 and TRBJ2-7, with D possibly TRBD2 on 5 matching bases. V lost 0 bases to trimming and J lost 6 bases, with 6 bases between them. The CDR3 is 12 residues long. Germline V CDR1 and CDR2: MNHEY, SVGAGI. The CDR3 loop reads CASSYSGVEQYF. In nucleotides, the CDR3 is TGTGCCAGCAGTTACTCCGGGGTCGAGCAGTACTTC.

The table lists this clonotype with many counts. The J gene is TRBJ2-3, the V gene TRBV7-2; D possibly corresponds to TRBD2 (5 bases). Trimming stripped 3 bases from V and 2 bases from J, with 9 bases between. Germline V gene sequence: CDR1 SGHTA, CDR2 FQGNSA. This CDR3 comprises 14 residues. CDR3 DNA: TGTGCCAGCAGCTTTCGGGGATTCACAGATACGCAGTATTTT. It encodes CASSFRGFTDTQYF.

Many counts were recorded for this clonotype. The chain recombines TRBV24-1 with TRBJ1-2, with 10 nucleotides matching TRBD1. V lost 3 bases to trimming and J lost 10 bases; unmatched junction nucleotides: 13. Germline assignment: CDR1 KGHDR and CDR2 SFDVKD. The CDR3 contains 16 residues. The CDR3 nucleotides read TGTGCCACCAGTGATCGCTTTCCCGGGACAGGGGAGTCCTACACCTTC. Translating gives CATSDRFPGTGESYTF.

V usage is TRBV6-2 or TRBV6-3 and J usage is TRBJ2-2; 11 positions match TRBD2. Germline CDR1 reads MNHEY; CDR2 reads SVGEGT. V was clipped by 6 bases and J by 6 bases; unmatched bases: 12. This CDR3 is built from 17 residues. CDR3 residues: CASSPSTSGSIAGELFF. The CDR3 DNA is TGTGCCAGCAGCCCTAGTACTAGCGGGAGTATCGCCGGGGAGCTGTTTTTT.

J is TRBJ1-3 and V is TRBV12-3 or TRBV12-4; possible D gene TRBD1, 6 bases. CDR3 size: 15 residues. V lost 3 bases and J lost 5, with 14 bases in between. The CDR3 loop is CASSLGGGGRNTIYF. The CDR3 coding sequence is TGTGCCAGCAGTTTGGGTGGCGGGGGCAGAAACACCATATATTTT.

This clonotype was counted ten times or more. The chain uses TRBV6-2 or TRBV6-3 and TRBJ1-5, with unresolved D. In germline, CDR1 is MNHEY, CDR2 SVGEGT. The CDR3 spans 14 residues. The V gene lost 6 bases and the J gene lost 1 base, with 10 bases spanning the gap. CDR3 in amino acids: CASSLDFSNQPQHF. In DNA form, the CDR3 reads TGTGCCAGCAGCCTGGATTTCAGCAATCAGCCCCAGCATTTT.

The chain uses TRBV4-3 and TRBJ2-5; 10 bases map to TRBD1. With 0 bases clipped from V and 5 bases from J, the junction kept 9 bases outside the gene matches. Germline CDR1 LGHNA, CDR2 YSLEER. The CDR3 sequence is 17 residues long. CDR3: CASSQDRGTGARETQYF. CDR3 coding DNA: TGCGCCAGCAGCCAAGATAGAGGGACAGGGGCCCGGGAGACCCAGTACTTC.

This clonotype was counted at least ten times. The gene calls are TRBV5-5 and TRBJ2-5; the D call may be TRBD1 or TRBD2 (5 bases each). CDR3 size: 15 residues. Germline V gene sequence: CDR1 SGHKS, CDR2 YYEKEE (reference sequence). Trimming shortened V by 4 bases and J by 6 bases, and 19 bases separated the two germline ends. CDR3 bases: TGTGCCAGCAGCCCTCTGAGGGGCCCAACCCAGACCCAGTACTTC. Protein: CASSPLRGPTQTQYF.

V usage is TRBV11-2 and J usage is TRBJ1-6; 9 bases fit TRBD1. The CDR3 is 17 residues long. Looked up from germline, CDR1 is SGHAT and CDR2 is FQNNGV. The J segment lost 8 bases and the V segment lost 4 bases, leaving 12 bases of the junction unmatched. In DNA form, the CDR3 reads TGTGCCAGCAGCTCCGCTTACAGGGGGCGAGTTTATTCACCCCTCCACTTT. Its translation is CASSSAYRGRVYSPLHF. The full variable domain, with the rest looked up from reference TRBV11-2 and TRBJ1-6, is EAGVAQSPRYKIIEKRQSVAFWCNPISGHATLYWYQQILGQGPKLLIQFQNNGVVDDSQLPKDRFSAERLKGVDSTLKIQPAKLEDSAVYLCASSSAYRGRVYSPLHFGNGTRLTVT.

This clonotype occurred many times. This sequence joins TRBV28 and TRBJ2-7; D is perhaps TRBD1 (5 bases). Germline V CDR1 and CDR2: MDHEN, SYDVKM. The CDR3 is made up of 19 amino acids. V lost 3 bases to trimming and J lost 4 bases, with 28 bases between them. The CDR3 region has the DNA TGTGCCAGCAGTTTGCCTGTGTCTCTCTTGGGGAAGGGGTTTTACGAGCAGTACTTC. Protein sequence: CASSLPVSLLGKGFYEQYF.

This clonotype was counted only a few times. V usage is TRBV30 and J usage is TRBJ1-4; 7 nucleotides align to TRBD1. Germline lookup yields CDR1 GTSNPN and CDR2 SVGIG (reference sequence). This CDR3 is 16 amino acids long. V lost 2 bases, J lost 0 bases, and 6 bases stayed unmatched. In DNA, the CDR3 is TGTGCCTGGAGTACCGACAGGGTGGCAACTAATGAAAAACTGTTTTTT. The encoded protein is CAWSTDRVATNEKLFF.

This clonotype appeared many times. V gene TRBV29-1 combines with J gene TRBJ1-2; D remains ambiguous. Germline V gene data show CDR1 as SQVTM and CDR2 as ANQGSEA. The CDR3 contains 14 residues. The ends were cut back, 0 bases at V and 1 base at J, with 9 bases in the middle. CDR3 in DNA: TGCAGCGTTGAAGAGTCGCGGAGTAACTATGGCTACACCTTC. Its translation: CSVEESRSNYGYTF.

This clonotype has only a few counts. The rearrangement uses TRBV7-2 and TRBJ1-2, with D unresolved. This CDR3 has 13 amino acids. The germline gives CDR1 SGHTA, CDR2 FQGNSA. Trimming removed 4 bases at V and 0 bases at J, with 6 bases between. DNA of the CDR3: TGTGCCAGCAGCTCCGGGGCTAACTATGGCTACACCTTC. This encodes CASSSGANYGYTF.

This clonotype has at least ten counts. This CDR3 reads CASSLVGNYGYTF. CDR3 sequence (DNA): TGCGCCAGCAGCTTGGTGGGGAACTATGGCTACACCTTC. The J gene is TRBJ1-2, the V gene TRBV5-1; D call uncertain. Trimming removed 0 bases at V and 2 bases at J, with 5 bases between. This CDR3 comprises 13 residues. Germline loops: CDR1 SGHRS, CDR2 YFSETQ.

This clonotype was found many times. The genes are TRBV30 and TRBJ2-1, with 7 bases fitting TRBD2. The germline gives CDR1 GTSNPN, CDR2 SVGIG (reference sequence). Unmatched junction bases numbered 8, after V lost 4 bases and J lost 2 bases. This CDR3 comprises 15 residues. CDR3 residues: CAWTRGRAPYNEQFF. The CDR3 region has the DNA TGTGCCTGGACCCGAGGGAGGGCCCCCTACAATGAGCAGTTCTTC.

Worth noting for this clonotype: A single base separates this from a much larger clone, so it may be a read error. The gene calls are TRBV7-7 and TRBJ2-2; 8 bases line up with TRBD1. In germline, CDR1 is SSHAT, CDR2 FNYEAQ (reference sequence). The CDR3 consists of 15 residues. As DNA, the CDR3 is TGTGATAGCAGCCCAGACAGGGGGAACACCGGGGAGCTGTTTTTT. This encodes CDSSPDRGNTGELFF.

The CDR3 region has the DNA TGTGCCAGCAGCTTGAAAGTTTCGGGGTATCCGAATGAAAAACTGTTTTTT. It translates to CASSLKVSGYPNEKLFF. This chain joins TRBV5-6 and TRBJ1-4; D is undetermined. CDR1 and CDR2 from the germline V gene are SGHDT and YYEEEE. V was clipped by 1 base and J by 5 bases, with 18 bases between them. The CDR3 contains 17 residues.